The next 2 T cell receptor beta chains were all read from a single sample in a study of Graves' ophthalmopathy and Graves' hyperthyroidism. From RNA, the CDR3 regions of TCR beta chains were amplified and sequenced. The authors performed first-round RT-PCR with HTBI primers and then a second-round multiplex PCR. TCRdb itself ran the multiplex PCR reads through MiXCR, one entry per CDR3 protein. The sample holds roughly 700,000 distinct CDR3 sequences, roughly two fifths seen once. Sequencing was carried out using peripheral blood. These receptors all come from an adult man with Graves' ophthalmopathy.

This clonotype was picked up one time. A read error may explain this, as a much larger clone is one base away. The CDR3 does not end in the conserved phenylalanine or tryptophan, so this is likely a read error. CDR3 in DNA: TGTGCCAGTAGTATGGCGACAGGGGTAAGCAATCAGCCCCAGCATCTT. As protein: CASSMATGVSNQPQHL. This chain connects TRBV19 to TRBJ1-5; TRBD1 agrees at 8 bases. This CDR3 is built from 16 residues. Germline trimming cut 3 bases from V and 1 base from J; bases unmatched to any gene: 5. CDR1 and CDR2 (germline): LNHDA, SQIVND (reference sequence).

This clonotype turned up a few times. The V and J genes are TRBV11-2 and TRBJ2-7; D may correspond to TRBD1 or TRBD2 (6 bases each). Germline lookup yields CDR1 SGHAT and CDR2 FQNNGV. Trimming took 1 base from V and 5 from J, leaving 12 bases between them. The CDR3 is made up of 14 amino acids. The CDR3 is CASSLARGGNEQYF. The CDR3 DNA follows: TGTGCCAGCAGCTTAGCCAGGGGCGGGAACGAGCAGTACTTC.